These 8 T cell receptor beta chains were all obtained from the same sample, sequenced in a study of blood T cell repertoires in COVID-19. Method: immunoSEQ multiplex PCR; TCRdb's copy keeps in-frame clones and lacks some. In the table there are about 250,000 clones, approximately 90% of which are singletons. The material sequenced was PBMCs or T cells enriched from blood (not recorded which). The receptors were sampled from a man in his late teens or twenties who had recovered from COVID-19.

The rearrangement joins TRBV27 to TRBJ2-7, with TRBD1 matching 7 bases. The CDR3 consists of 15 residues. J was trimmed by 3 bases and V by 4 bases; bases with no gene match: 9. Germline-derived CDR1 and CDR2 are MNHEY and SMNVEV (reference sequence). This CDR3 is CASSSGQTGLYEQYF. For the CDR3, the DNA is TGTGCCAGCAGTTCGGGACAGACAGGGCTCTACGAGCAGTACTTC.

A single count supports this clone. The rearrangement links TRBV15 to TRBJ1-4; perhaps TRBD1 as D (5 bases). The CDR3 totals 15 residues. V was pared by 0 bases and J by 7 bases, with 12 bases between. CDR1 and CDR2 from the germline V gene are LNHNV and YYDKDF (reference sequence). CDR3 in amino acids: CATSRDRGEGEKLFF. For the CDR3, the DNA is TGTGCCACCAGCAGAGATCGGGGGGAGGGTGAAAAACTGTTTTTT. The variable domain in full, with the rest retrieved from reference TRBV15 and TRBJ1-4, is DAMVIQNPRYQVTQFGKPVTLSCSQTLNHNVMYWYQQKSSQAPKLLFHYYDKDFNNEADTPDNFQSRRPNTSFCFLDIRSPGLGDTAMYLCATSRDRGEGEKLFFGSGTQLSVL.

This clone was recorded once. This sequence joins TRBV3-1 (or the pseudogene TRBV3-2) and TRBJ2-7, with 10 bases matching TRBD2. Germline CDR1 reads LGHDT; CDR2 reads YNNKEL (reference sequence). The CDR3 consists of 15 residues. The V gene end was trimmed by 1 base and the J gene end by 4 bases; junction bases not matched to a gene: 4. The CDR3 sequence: CASSQGTSGTYEQYF. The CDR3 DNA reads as TGTGCCAGCAGCCAAGGGACTAGCGGAACATACGAGCAGTACTTC.

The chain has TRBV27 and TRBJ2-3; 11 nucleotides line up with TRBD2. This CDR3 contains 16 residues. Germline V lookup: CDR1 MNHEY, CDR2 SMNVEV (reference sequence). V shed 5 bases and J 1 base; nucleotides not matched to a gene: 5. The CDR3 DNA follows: TGTGCCAGCAGTCCGATAGCGGGAGGGCGCACAGATACGCAGTATTTT. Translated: CASSPIAGGRTDTQYF.

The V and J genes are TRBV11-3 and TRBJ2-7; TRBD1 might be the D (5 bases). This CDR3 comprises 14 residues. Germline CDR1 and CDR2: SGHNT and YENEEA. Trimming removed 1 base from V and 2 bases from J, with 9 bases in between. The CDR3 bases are TGTGCCAGCAGCTTAGGCAGGGCTACCTACGAGCAGTACTTC. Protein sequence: CASSLGRATYEQYF.

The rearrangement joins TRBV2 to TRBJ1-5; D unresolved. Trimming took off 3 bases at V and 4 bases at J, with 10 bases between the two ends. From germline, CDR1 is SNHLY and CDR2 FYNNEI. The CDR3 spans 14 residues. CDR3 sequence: CASSDRRGNQPQHF. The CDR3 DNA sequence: TGTGCCAGCAGTGATCGGCGAGGGAATCAGCCCCAGCATTTT.

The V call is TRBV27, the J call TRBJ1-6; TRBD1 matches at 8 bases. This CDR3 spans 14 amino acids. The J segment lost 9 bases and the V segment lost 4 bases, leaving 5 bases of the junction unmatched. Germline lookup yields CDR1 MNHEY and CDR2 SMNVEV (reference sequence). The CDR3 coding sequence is TGTGCCAGCAGTTCGAGGACAGGGATTTCACCCCTCCACTTT. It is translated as CASSSRTGISPLHF.

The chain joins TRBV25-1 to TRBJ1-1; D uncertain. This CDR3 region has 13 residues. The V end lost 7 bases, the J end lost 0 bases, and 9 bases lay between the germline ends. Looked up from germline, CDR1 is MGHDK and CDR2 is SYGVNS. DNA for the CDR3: TGTGCCAGCATGAGCGGTTTGAACACTGAAGCTTTCTTT. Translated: CASMSGLNTEAFF.